This TCR beta chain was recovered during a study of blood T cell repertoires in COVID-19. In the original workflow: Quantification of nucleated cells was approximated via reference gene primer amplification. Measured with immunoSEQ multiplex PCR; TCRdb has only the in-frame clones, and not every one. V and J calls and clone size follow that table, whereas D and trimming were derived from the DNA. The sample consists of 120,000 to 150,000 clones, around 86% of them appearing once. Sequences were obtained from peripheral blood. The TCR originated in a woman of 80 years or more with acute or convalescent COVID-19.

CDR3 sequence reads: CASSYGTGSQETQYF. DNA of the CDR3: TGTGCCAGCAGCTACGGGACAGGGTCCCAAGAGACCCAGTACTTC. The chain carries TRBV3-1 (or the pseudogene TRBV3-2) and TRBJ2-5, with TRBD1 identical over 9 bases. CDR3 length: 15 residues. CDR1 is LGHDT and CDR2 is YNNKEL in the germline V gene (reference sequence). V lost 5 bases to trimming and J lost 1 base; unmatched junction nucleotides: 5.